This TCR beta chain was obtained from a study of long-term antiretroviral therapy in people with HIV. An immunoSEQ assay, version v3.0, was performed at survey level. Sequencing was performed with immunoSEQ multiplex PCR; in TCRdb, only in-frame clones are kept and a portion is missing. The sample lists 15,000 to 20,000 clones; about 80% were seen once. Every single participant having HIV got treatment inside the United States. V lost 4 bases and J lost 5, with 8 bases in between. CDR1 and CDR2 from the germline V gene are SEHNR and FQNEAQ (reference sequence). CDR3 length equals 12 residues. This receptor was obtained from a woman aged 45-65 years with HIV. The V gene is TRBV7-9, the J gene TRBJ1-1, with D tentatively TRBD1 (5 bases). Sequences were derived from unsorted PBMCs, sampled 1.5 years before starting antiretroviral therapy. The CDR3: CASSSGGTEAFF. The CDR3 DNA is TGTGCCAGCAGCTCTGGGGGAACTGAAGCTTTCTTT.